This is a list of T cell receptor beta chains from one sample in a study of T-cell memory formation after mild COVID-19. TCRdb fed the 5' RACE reads into MiXCR, producing one record per CDR3 protein. The repertoire has approximately 150,000 distinct CDR3 sequences, approximately 15% of them found once; the top ten carry around 14%. Sequenced material: PBMCs or a T cell subset sorted from them (not recorded which). The receptors come from an adult woman who had mild COVID-19 (a few samples of this study predate the infection). Cell type and time point are not known. Each CDR3 is given with its conserved first and last residue. The D gene is left open where the match is weak. For some rows the clone size is stated as once, few or many, or as a class when expanded; others skip it.

TRBJ2-3,TRBV7-9,.,.,CASSLDIIPAYF,TGTGCCAGCAGCTTAGATATCATACCGGCGTATTTT
TRBJ1-5,TRBV5-4,few,.,CASSLGGNLNQPQHF,TGTGCCAGCAGCTTGGGGGGAAATCTCAATCAGCCCCAGCATTTT
TRBJ2-1,TRBV30,.,.,CAWSAQGLGDEQFF,TGTGCCTGGAGCGCTCAGGGACTCGGCGATGAGCAGTTCTTC
TRBJ1-2,TRBV11-2,.,TRBD1,CASSFGGTAKMEGGYTF,TGTGCCAGCAGCTTCGGGGGGACAGCCAAAATGGAAGGTGGCTACACCTTC
TRBJ1-4,TRBV5-1,.,.,CASSPLGARDEKLFF,TGCGCCAGCAGCCCTCTGGGGGCAAGAGATGAAAAACTGTTTTTT
TRBJ1-2,TRBV4-3,once,TRBD1,CASSQTTGAVYGYTF,TGCGCCAGCAGCCAAACTACAGGGGCCGTCTATGGCTACACCTTC
TRBJ1-6,TRBV7-8,.,.,CASSLGAALNSPLHF,TGTGCCAGCAGCTTAGGCGCAGCCCTTAATTCACCCCTCCACTTT
TRBJ2-1,TRBV29-1,few,TRBD2,CSVEFVGGSYNEQFF,TGCAGCGTTGAGTTCGTGGGAGGGTCGTACAATGAGCAGTTCTTC
TRBJ1-1,TRBV5-1,.,.,CASSLVWMNTEAFF,TGCGCCAGCAGCTTGGTTTGGATGAACACTGAAGCTTTCTTT
TRBJ2-1,TRBV19,.,TRBD2,CASTIGAGAYNEQFF,TGTGCCAGTACCATAGGAGCGGGAGCCTACAATGAGCAGTTCTTC
TRBJ2-7,TRBV5-6,.,.,CASSLTEYEQYF,TGTGCCAGCAGCTTGACAGAGTACGAGCAGTACTTC
TRBJ1-1,TRBV5-1,.,.,CASSPGMNTEAFF,TGCGCCAGCAGTCCAGGGATGAACACTGAAGCTTTCTTT
TRBJ1-2,TRBV15,few,.,CATRSPLLSTLSGYTF,TGTGCCACACGGTCCCCCCTACTATCCACACTATCTGGCTACACCTTC
TRBJ2-7,TRBV7-6,.,TRBD1,CASSSGQGSYEQYF,TGTGCCAGCAGTTCGGGACAGGGGAGCTACGAGCAGTACTTC
TRBJ1-1,TRBV29-1,many,.,CSVEESTDTEAFF,TGCAGCGTTGAAGAGTCGACAGACACTGAAGCTTTCTTT
TRBJ2-3,TRBV29-1,.,.,CSVGTAGQTDTQYF,TGCAGCGTTGGGACCGCGGGACAGACAGATACGCAGTATTTT
TRBJ1-1,TRBV4-1,.,.,CASSQTLYTGNTEAFF,TGCGCCAGCAGCCAGACCCTATATACAGGGAACACTGAAGCTTTCTTT
TRBJ2-1,TRBV9,.,.,CASSVWGRVENEQFF,TGTGCCAGCAGCGTCTGGGGCAGGGTGGAGAATGAGCAGTTCTTC
TRBJ2-5,TRBV5-1,.,.,CASRNAPEETQYF,TGCGCCAGCAGAAACGCCCCCGAAGAGACCCAGTACTTC
TRBJ2-2,TRBV10-3,.,TRBD1,CAISEPGQGSGELFF,TGTGCCATCAGTGAACCGGGACAGGGTAGCGGGGAGCTGTTTTTT
TRBJ2-3,TRBV7-3,.,TRBD2,CASSWGLAGSSTDTQYF,TGTGCCAGCAGCTGGGGACTAGCGGGTTCTAGCACAGATACGCAGTATTTT
TRBJ2-7,TRBV20-1,.,.,CSAVKIGAQYEQYF,TGCAGTGCCGTGAAAATAGGCGCCCAGTACGAGCAGTACTTC
TRBJ2-4,TRBV12-3/TRBV12-4,few,TRBD2,CASSPTLAGGVKNIQYF,TGTGCCAGCAGTCCGACGCTAGCGGGGGGTGTCAAAAACATTCAGTACTTC
TRBJ2-3,TRBV20-1,few,TRBD2,CSARTSGRADTQYF,TGCAGTGCTAGAACTAGCGGGAGGGCTGATACGCAGTATTTT
TRBJ2-7,TRBV6-5,few,TRBD2,CASSRGTSGYYEQYF,TGTGCCAGCAGCCGTGGCACTAGCGGGTACTACGAGCAGTACTTC
TRBJ2-7,TRBV7-8,many,TRBD2,CASSLREDRSYEQYF,TGTGCCAGCAGCTTACGGGAGGATCGCTCCTACGAGCAGTACTTC
TRBJ2-1,TRBV7-8,many,TRBD2,CASSLDELAVEDFNEQFF,TGTGCCAGCAGCTTGGACGAACTAGCGGTCGAAGATTTCAATGAGCAGTTCTTC
TRBJ2-7,TRBV7-2,few,.,CASGPYVSDEQYF,TGTGCCAGCGGCCCATATGTTTCCGACGAGCAGTACTTC
TRBJ1-1,TRBV7-8,.,.,CASSHSGSTEAFF,TGTGCCAGCAGCCACTCAGGGTCTACTGAAGCTTTCTTT
TRBJ2-7,TRBV29-1,few,TRBD2,CSVGLPAVAGVLEQYF,TGCAGCGTTGGCCTTCCTGCCGTAGCGGGAGTTTTAGAGCAGTACTTC
TRBJ1-5,TRBV9,few,.,CASTRPQHF,TGTGCCAGCACGCGGCCCCAGCATTTT
TRBJ2-3,TRBV3-1,few,.,CASSQDGSGASTDTQYF,TGTGCCAGCAGCCAAGATGGGTCAGGGGCTAGCACAGATACGCAGTATTTT
TRBJ2-3,TRBV15,.,TRBD2,CATSSDRDYHTDTQYF,TGTGCCACCAGCAGTGACCGGGACTACCACACAGATACGCAGTATTTT
TRBJ1-4,TRBV6-5,.,.,CASSYREGKLFF,TGTGCCAGCAGTTACAGGGAGGGAAAACTGTTTTTT
TRBJ2-7,TRBV5-1,many,TRBD1,CASSLAEGAAHEQYF,TGCGCCAGCAGCTTGGCCGAGGGGGCGGCCCACGAGCAGTACTTC
TRBJ1-2,TRBV6-6,few,TRBD1,CASSPRGLSGYTF,TGTGCCAGCAGTCCCAGGGGGCTGAGTGGCTACACCTTC
TRBJ1-3,TRBV7-9,few,.,CASSWARGFTGNTIYF,TGTGCCAGCAGCTGGGCTCGGGGATTTACTGGAAACACCATATATTTT
TRBJ2-3,TRBV12-3/TRBV12-4,.,.,CASSLGGPRSDTQYF,TGTGCCAGCAGTTTAGGGGGGCCGAGGTCCGATACGCAGTATTTT
TRBJ1-1,TRBV12-3/TRBV12-4,.,.,CASSLSWQPTEAFF,TGTGCCAGCAGTTTAAGTTGGCAGCCTACTGAAGCTTTCTTT
TRBJ1-2,TRBV4-3,.,.,CASSQGSGAYGYTF,TGCGCCAGCAGCCAAGGATCAGGGGCCTATGGCTACACCTTC
TRBJ2-7,TRBV7-6,few,TRBD2,CASSLSGATPLYEQYF,TGTGCCAGCAGCTTAAGCGGGGCCACCCCACTCTACGAGCAGTACTTC
TRBJ1-5,TRBV12-3/TRBV12-4,.,.,CASSKGERAGIMDQPQHF,TGTGCCAGCAGTAAAGGAGAGCGGGCAGGGATAATGGATCAGCCCCAGCATTTT
TRBJ2-2,TRBV19,few,.,CASSIYLKDTGELFF,TGTGCCAGTAGTATTTATTTGAAGGACACCGGGGAGCTGTTTTTT
TRBJ2-1,TRBV9,.,.,CASSYAGPGDEQFF,TGTGCCAGCAGCTACGCGGGGCCGGGGGATGAGCAGTTCTTC
TRBJ2-2,TRBV2,few,TRBD1,CASSKEIQGAGELFF,TGTGCCAGCAGTAAAGAGATACAGGGGGCCGGGGAGCTGTTTTTT
TRBJ2-7,TRBV7-6,.,TRBD2,CASSLGAGGPGWEQYF,TGTGCCAGCAGCTTAGGTGCGGGGGGCCCCGGTTGGGAGCAGTACTTC
TRBJ1-3,TRBV12-3/TRBV12-4,few,.,CASTTGTGGAGNTIYF,TGTGCCAGTACGACAGGAACGGGTGGGGCTGGAAACACCATATATTTT
TRBJ2-3,TRBV5-1,many,.,CASSLGTATDTQYF,TGCGCCAGCAGCCTGGGGACTGCAACAGATACGCAGTATTTT
TRBJ2-2,TRBV5-1,many,.,CASSSRTVNTGELFF,TGCGCCAGCAGCTCGAGAACTGTGAACACCGGGGAGCTGTTTTTT
TRBJ2-2,TRBV12-3/TRBV12-4,.,.,CASRPMGDTGELFF,TGTGCCAGCAGGCCGATGGGGGACACCGGGGAGCTGTTTTTT
TRBJ2-7,TRBV2,few,TRBD2,CASSVRLAATREYF,TGTGCCAGCAGTGTAAGACTAGCGGCTACGAGGGAGTACTTC
TRBJ2-7,TRBV12-3/TRBV12-4,.,.,CASSRTGEQYF,TGTGCCAGCAGTCGTACGGGCGAGCAGTACTTC